A selection of T cell receptor beta chains follows, all from one sample in a study of STAT5B mutations in CD4+ large granular lymphocyte leukemia. Libraries were prepared by immunoSEQ multiplex PCR; TCRdb keeps only in-frame clonotypes and omits some of them. This table holds about 23,000 clones, roughly three quarters found once. Sequencing was carried out using CD4+ T cells from blood buffy coats. All receptors derive from a human donor in good health. CDR3s include the opening cysteine and the closing phenylalanine or tryptophan. D genes are given only for firm matches. Clone size is stated in some rows and not others, as once, few, many or a class when expanded.

>TRBJ1-1|NA|NA|TRBV7-2
CASSPTFRRDEAFF
TGTGCCAGCAGCCCCACCTTCCGGAGGGATGAAGCTTTCTTT
>TRBJ1-2|NA|NA|TRBV19
CASSIDNWAGYTF
TGTGCCAGTAGTATAGATAATTGGGCTGGCTACACCTTC
>TRBJ2-1|NA|TRBD2|TRBV4-1
CASSRGGLAGLGNEQFF
TGCGCCAGCAGCCGGGGGGGACTAGCGGGACTGGGCAATGAGCAGTTCTTC
>TRBJ1-2|few|NA|TRBV7-8
CASSLSRTQAYGYTF
TGTGCCAGCAGCTTATCGAGGACTCAGGCCTATGGCTACACCTTC
>TRBJ2-1|NA|TRBD2|TRBV7-2
CASSSRTSGYNEQFF
TGTGCCAGCAGCTCTCGGACTAGCGGCTACAATGAGCAGTTCTTC
>TRBJ2-1|NA|NA|TRBV5-1
CASSAGGDGDNEQFF
TGCGCCAGCAGCGCCGGAGGGGATGGGGACAATGAGCAGTTCTTC
>TRBJ1-1|few|NA|TRBV2
CATDARGWEAFF
TGTGCCACGGACGCCCGAGGATGGGAAGCTTTCTTT
>TRBJ1-4|NA|NA|TRBV11-2
CASRYTGTTNEKLFF
TGTGCCAGCAGGTATACAGGGACGACTAATGAAAAACTGTTTTTT
>TRBJ2-5|NA|NA|TRBV29-1
CSVNENPETQYF
TGCAGCGTAAACGAAAATCCAGAGACCCAGTACTTC
>TRBJ1-1|NA|NA|TRBV6-5
CASSYDPGATEAFF
TGTGCCAGCAGTTACGATCCGGGGGCCACTGAAGCTTTCTTT
>TRBJ1-2|NA|TRBD1|TRBV6-6
CASNQGAQANYGYTF
TGTGCCAGCAACCAGGGGGCCCAAGCTAACTATGGCTACACCTTC
>TRBJ1-1|NA|NA|TRBV9
CASSVVDTGNTEAFF
TGTGCCAGCAGCGTAGTCGACACCGGGAACACTGAAGCTTTCTTT
>TRBJ1-1|few|NA|TRBV18
CASSPQEGMFTEAFF
TGTGCCAGCTCACCTCAGGAGGGGATGTTCACTGAAGCTTTCTTT
>TRBJ1-3|NA|NA|TRBV5-1
CASSFQDSSSGNTIYF
TGCGCCAGCAGCTTTCAGGACTCCAGCTCTGGAAACACCATATATTTT
>TRBJ2-2|NA|NA|TRBV10-3
CAISAISRELFF
TGTGCCATCAGTGCGATAAGCCGGGAGCTGTTTTTT
>TRBJ1-2|NA|NA|TRBV5-5
CASSPQEDYGYTF
TGTGCCAGCAGCCCACAGGAGGACTATGGCTACACCTTC
>TRBJ2-6|once|NA|TRBV2
CASRRGDSGANVLTF
TGTGCCAGCAGGAGGGGGGACTCTGGGGCCAACGTCCTGACTTTC
>TRBJ2-1|once|TRBD1|TRBV5-1
CASSLGHGGTGEGEQFF
TGCGCCAGCAGCCTGGGACACGGGGGGACAGGGGAGGGTGAGCAGTTCTTC
>TRBJ2-3|once|TRBD2|TRBV5-4
CASSLDLAGGRVDTQYF
TGTGCCAGCAGCTTGGATTTAGCGGGAGGGAGGGTAGATACGCAGTATTTT
>TRBJ2-3|NA|TRBD1|TRBV4-1
CASSLRTGRIADTQYF
TGCGCCAGCAGCCTAAGGACAGGGAGAATCGCAGATACGCAGTATTTT
>TRBJ1-3|NA|NA|TRBV29-1
CSVAGGGNTIYF
TGCAGCGTTGCGGGTGGAGGAAACACCATATATTTT
>TRBJ2-1|NA|NA|TRBV21-1
CASRGPGLYNEQFF
TGTGCCAGCAGAGGTCCCGGGCTGTACAATGAGCAGTTCTTC
>TRBJ2-3|NA|NA|TRBV11-3
CASSLEGHFYETDTQYF
TGTGCCAGCAGCTTAGAGGGACATTTCTACGAGACAGATACGCAGTATTTT
>TRBJ2-3|once|NA|TRBV7-9
CASSLYGTSTDTQYF
TGTGCCAGCAGCTTGTACGGAACTAGCACAGATACGCAGTATTTT
>TRBJ1-1|NA|NA|TRBV29-1
CSVVLQGNTEAFF
TGCAGCGTCGTCCTTCAGGGGAACACTGAAGCTTTCTTT
>TRBJ1-6|NA|TRBD1|TRBV29-1
CSVQDREDSPLHF
TGCAGCGTCCAAGACAGGGAGGATTCACCCCTCCACTTT
>TRBJ1-2|NA|NA|TRBV7-9
CASSLGTAGNGYTF
TGTGCCAGCAGCTTAGGGACAGCTGGGAATGGCTACACCTTC
>TRBJ2-1|few|TRBD2|TRBV4-1
CASSLMRTSGIGDEQFF
TGCGCCAGCAGCCTCATGAGGACTAGCGGGATAGGGGATGAGCAGTTCTTC
>TRBJ2-3|NA|TRBD1|TRBV11-2
CASSSRTGGGLTDTQYF
TGTGCCAGCAGCTCTAGGACAGGGGGCGGCCTCACAGATACGCAGTATTTT
>TRBJ2-1|NA|TRBD2|TRBV11-3
CASSPPGTSGFDEQFF
TGTGCCAGCAGCCCCCCCGGGACTAGCGGCTTTGATGAGCAGTTCTTC
>TRBJ1-2|NA|NA|TRBV27
CASSLKGAKVYGYTF
TGTGCCAGCAGTTTGAAAGGGGCAAAGGTCTATGGCTACACCTTC
>TRBJ2-5|NA|TRBD2|TRBV5-4
CASSPGGAQETQYF
TGTGCCAGCAGCCCGGGGGGAGCCCAAGAGACCCAGTACTTC
>TRBJ1-4|NA|NA|TRBV6-5
CASSSDFGGTNEKLFF
TGTGCCAGCAGTTCCGACTTCGGGGGGACTAATGAAAAACTGTTTTTT
>TRBJ1-2|NA|TRBD1|TRBV10-3
CAISESRGQDYGYTF
TGTGCCATCAGTGAGTCCAGGGGGCAAGACTATGGCTACACCTTC
>TRBJ2-1|once|NA|TRBV19
CASSPGGANEQFF
TGTGCCAGTAGTCCAGGAGGGGCCAATGAGCAGTTCTTC
>TRBJ2-7|NA|NA|TRBV28
CASSFGAGANYEQYF
TGTGCCAGCAGTTTTGGGGCTGGGGCTAACTACGAGCAGTACTTC